Listed here are 28 T cell receptor beta chains from one sample, sequenced in a study of T cell responses to AZD1222 COVID-19 vaccine. The protocol was immunoSEQ multiplex PCR, while the TCRdb copy is restricted to in-frame clones and leaves out a portion. The sample holds 110,000 to 150,000 clones, 93% seen once. The sample was peripheral blood, taken on day 0 of AZD1222 vaccination. These receptors originate from an adult in good health.

The chain is built from TRBV4-2 and TRBJ2-1; D unresolved. Germline V gene lookup returns CDR1 LGHNA and CDR2 YNFKEQ. The CDR3 has 14 residues. V was shortened by 0 bases and J by 9 bases, with 12 bases between the two germline ends. CDR3 bases: TGTGCCAGCAGCCAAGAGTTACGTGGTCTTGAGCAGTTCTTC. Protein sequence: CASSQELRGLEQFF.

V gene TRBV11-2 combines with J gene TRBJ1-6, with 8 bases fitting TRBD1. The CDR3 has 16 amino acids. After removal of 6 bases from V and 1 base from J, the junction contained 5 bases not matched to a gene. Germline-derived CDR1 and CDR2 are SGHAT and FQNNGV. As DNA, the CDR3 is TGTGCCAGCAGTCCCAGGGGGCAGTCCTATAATTCACCCCTCCACTTT. This encodes CASSPRGQSYNSPLHF.

The count of this clone is one. The CDR3 sequence: CASSQAGRGGETQYF. The CDR3 DNA follows: TGCGCCAGCAGCCAAGCAGGCAGGGGCGGAGAGACCCAGTACTTC. The rearrangement links TRBV4-1 to TRBJ2-5; D might be TRBD1 (6 bases). CDR3 length equals 15 residues. The germline gives CDR1 MGHRA, CDR2 YSYEKL. Trimming cost V 1 base and J 4 bases, with 13 bases left between them.

The genes are TRBV28 and TRBJ1-2, with D perhaps TRBD1 (6 bases). Trimming pared 5 bases from V and 1 base from J, leaving 20 bases between. This CDR3 comprises 17 residues. The germline gives CDR1 MDHEN, CDR2 SYDVKM. The CDR3 spells CASSLDPGTQDNYGYTF. DNA for the CDR3: TGTGCCAGCAGTCTTGATCCCGGGACACAAGATAACTATGGCTACACCTTC.

This clone was detected once. The CDR3 DNA reads as TGTGCCAGTAGAAATGACCCCAGCGATCAGCCCCAGCATTTT. Its protein is CASRNDPSDQPQHF. V usage is TRBV19 and J usage is TRBJ1-5, with unresolved D. The CDR3 consists of 14 residues. Trimming removed 6 bases at V and 5 bases at J, with 14 bases between. The germline V gene encodes CDR1 LNHDA and CDR2 SQIVND (reference sequence). Looking up the rest from reference TRBV19 and TRBJ1-5 gives the full variable domain: DGGITQSPKYLFRKEGQNVTLSCEQNLNHDAMYWYRQDPGQGLRLIYYSQIVNDFQKGDIAEGYSVSREKKESFPLTVTSAQKNPTAFYLCASRNDPSDQPQHFGDGTRLSIL.

This chain joins TRBV28 and TRBJ2-3; D might be TRBD1 or TRBD2, each matching 6 bases. Germline assignment: CDR1 MDHEN and CDR2 SYDVKM. V was pared by 1 base and J by 4 bases, with 18 bases between. The CDR3 length is 17 residues. The CDR3 here is CASSLLRGAEVADTQYF. CDR3 coding DNA: TGTGCCAGCAGTTTATTAAGGGGGGCTGAAGTCGCAGATACGCAGTATTTT.

This clone was recorded a few times. The V and J genes are TRBV15 and TRBJ1-6, with D unclear. CDR1 is LNHNV, CDR2 YYDKDF, per germline (reference sequence). This CDR3 has 14 residues. Deletions cut 0 bases from V and 7 bases from J, with 7 bases between. Here the CDR3 DNA reads TGTGCCACCAGCAGAGATCCTTCCAATTCACCCCTCCACTTT. It encodes CATSRDPSNSPLHF.

The rearrangement links TRBV18 to TRBJ1-3; the D is unclear. The CDR3 is made up of 15 amino acids. Trimming stripped 0 bases from V and 0 bases from J, with 6 bases between. Looked up from germline, CDR1 is KGHSH and CDR2 is LQKENI. Here the CDR3 DNA reads TGTGCCAGCTCACCACCGGGCAGCTCTGGAAACACCATATATTTT. It translates to CASSPPGSSGNTIYF.

The rearrangement links TRBV19 to TRBJ2-3, with D unclear. This CDR3 has 14 residues. In germline, CDR1 is LNHDA, CDR2 SQIVND (reference sequence). V shed 0 bases and J shed 8 bases, with 12 bases lying between them. The CDR3 DNA reads TGTGCCAGTAGTATAGAGGCGCTACGAGCTACGCAGTATTTT. It yields the protein CASSIEALRATQYF.

V usage is TRBV28 and J usage is TRBJ1-5; D is ambiguous. Germline CDR1 is MDHEN and CDR2 is SYDVKM. Trimming pared 0 bases from V and 4 bases from J, leaving 13 bases between. This CDR3 is built from 16 residues. CDR3 DNA: TGTGCCAGCAGTTTATGGGGAAGAGGTAGGAATCAGCCCCAGCATTTT. This encodes CASSLWGRGRNQPQHF.

The rearrangement uses TRBV7-9 and TRBJ1-2; 9 nucleotides agree with TRBD1. The length of the CDR3 is 13 residues. Germline V gene data show CDR1 as SEHNR and CDR2 as FQNEAQ (reference sequence). V was pared by 6 bases and J by 2 bases, with 1 base of the junction left unmatched. The CDR3 DNA follows: TGTGCCAGCAGGGGACAGGGCAACTATGGCTACACCTTC. This encodes CASRGQGNYGYTF.

The V call is TRBV28, the J call TRBJ2-7; D ambiguous. CDR3 length: 14 amino acids. Trimming removed 7 bases from V and 2 bases from J, with 15 bases in between. Germline-derived CDR1 and CDR2 are MDHEN and SYDVKM. The CDR3 DNA sequence: TGTGCCAGCACCTTCGGAGTCGGCCCCTACGAGCAGTACTTC. Its translation is CASTFGVGPYEQYF.

The chain couples TRBV6-6 to TRBJ2-1; 8 nucleotides line up with TRBD2. The CDR3 loop spans 15 amino acids. CDR1 is MNHNY, CDR2 SVGAGI, per germline (reference sequence). V lost 4 bases and J lost 1; bases outside the gene matches: 3. CDR3 coding DNA: TGTGCCAGCAGTTCCGGGAGGGGGTCCTACAATGAGCAGTTCTTC. Residues: CASSSGRGSYNEQFF.

The chain carries TRBV4-3 and TRBJ1-5, with D perhaps matching TRBD1 (5 bases). The germline V and J ends were trimmed by 3 bases and 7 bases, with 13 bases remaining between them. This CDR3 contains 14 residues. Germline CDR1 is LGHNA and CDR2 is YSLEER. The DNA of the CDR3 is TGCGCCAGCAGCCAGTGGGGAGGGGAACAGCCCCAGCATTTT. Translation gives CASSQWGGEQPQHF.

This clone showed up just once. The sample holds other DNA sequences that translate to the same CDR3. The chain is built from TRBV30 and TRBJ1-5; D gene ambiguous. V shed 0 bases and J shed 9 bases, with 6 bases lying between them. Germline V gene lookup returns CDR1 GTSNPN and CDR2 SVGIG (reference sequence). This CDR3 contains 11 residues. Written as DNA, the CDR3 is TGTGCCTGGAGTGTAGGTGGGCCCCAGCATTTT. Its protein is CAWSVGGPQHF.

The V gene is TRBV5-1, the J gene TRBJ1-5, with 9 bases identical to TRBD1. The CDR3 totals 15 residues. The J segment lost 5 bases and the V segment lost 2 bases, leaving 5 bases of the junction unmatched. Germline CDR1 is SGHRS and CDR2 is YFSETQ. The CDR3: CASSLGTGSDQPQHF. In DNA, the CDR3 is TGCGCCAGCAGCTTAGGGACAGGGTCGGATCAGCCCCAGCATTTT.

This sequence joins TRBV4-1 and TRBJ1-2; D call uncertain. This CDR3 contains 15 residues. Trimming pared 1 base from V and 2 bases from J, leaving 11 bases between. Germline CDR1 MGHRA, CDR2 YSYEKL. In DNA, the CDR3 is TGCGCCAGCAGCCAAGTGATGACAAACAACTATGGCTACACCTTC. As protein: CASSQVMTNNYGYTF.

J is TRBJ2-7 and V is TRBV7-9; no definite D call. CDR1 is SEHNR and CDR2 is FQNEAQ in the germline V gene (reference sequence). The CDR3 has 14 amino acids. V lost 0 bases, J lost 4 bases, and 10 bases lay in between. The CDR3 spells CASSLAPRNYEQYF. CDR3 nucleotides: TGTGCCAGCAGCTTAGCACCACGGAATTACGAGCAGTACTTC. Based on the CDR3 plus reference TRBV7-9 and TRBJ2-7, the full variable domain is DTGVSQNPRHKITKRGQNVTFRCDPISEHNRLYWYRQTLGQGPEFLTYFQNEAQLEKSRLLSDRFSAERPKGSFSTLEIQRTEQGDSAMYLCASSLAPRNYEQYFGPGTRLTVT.

The chain carries TRBV7-9 and TRBJ1-1; unclear D gene. V was trimmed by 0 bases and J by 4 bases, leaving 6 bases between them. Looked up from germline, CDR1 is SEHNR and CDR2 is FQNEAQ (reference sequence). There are 13 residues in the CDR3. DNA of the CDR3: TGTGCCAGCAGCTTAGCTCTCGGCACTGAAGCTTTCTTT. Its protein product is CASSLALGTEAFF.

This clone was found once. The rearrangement joins TRBV5-6 to TRBJ1-1; 10 positions match TRBD1. V lost 4 bases, J lost 8 bases, and 8 bases stayed unmatched. This CDR3 spans 14 amino acids. Germline values: CDR1 SGHDT, CDR2 YYEEEE. For the CDR3, the DNA is TGTGCCAGCAGCCAACCGGGACAGGGGAGAGAAGCTTTCTTT. Protein: CASSQPGQGREAFF.

J is TRBJ1-2 and V is TRBV12-3 or TRBV12-4; D gene ambiguous. Trimming removed 7 bases at V and 5 bases at J, with 14 bases between. This CDR3 comprises 13 residues. Here the CDR3 DNA reads TGTGCCAGCATTAAACGACCGGGGTATGGCTACACCTTC. This gives the protein CASIKRPGYGYTF.

The V gene is TRBV6-5, the J gene TRBJ1-2, with a possible D match to TRBD1 (6 bases). The CDR3 contains 13 residues. The ends were cut back, 6 bases at V and 8 bases at J, with 16 bases in the middle. Germline loops: CDR1 MNHEY, CDR2 SVGAGI. The CDR3 reads CASRPSGGDGYTF. CDR3 sequence (DNA): TGTGCCAGCAGGCCGAGTGGGGGCGACGGCTACACCTTC.

V is TRBV7-9 and J is TRBJ2-5; D ambiguous. Trimming took off 5 bases at V and 5 bases at J, with 15 bases between the two ends. This CDR3 comprises 14 residues. Germline CDR1 reads SEHNR; CDR2 reads FQNEAQ (reference sequence). CDR3 in amino acids: CASSLYIPQETQYF. The CDR3 DNA follows: TGTGCCAGCAGCCTGTATATCCCTCAGGAGACCCAGTACTTC.

This clone was observed once. The chain links TRBV4-1 to TRBJ1-2; tentatively, D is TRBD1 (5 bases). Germline V lookup: CDR1 MGHRA, CDR2 YSYEKL. This CDR3 contains 15 residues. The V end lost 1 base, the J end lost 6 bases, and 15 bases lay between the germline ends. The CDR3 loop is CASSQVSSGRNGYTF. The CDR3 nucleotides read TGCGCCAGCAGCCAAGTCTCTTCAGGGAGGAATGGCTACACCTTC.

The chain joins TRBV20-1 to TRBJ1-3; D is uncertain. CDR1 and CDR2 from the germline V gene are DFQATT and SNEGSKA (reference sequence). Trimming pared 3 bases from V and 4 bases from J, leaving 7 bases between. The CDR3 consists of 12 residues. The CDR3 region is CSASLGGNTIYF. The CDR3 coding sequence is TGCAGTGCTAGTTTGGGGGGAAACACCATATATTTT.

This chain uses TRBV12-3 or TRBV12-4 with TRBJ2-7; D gene ambiguous. V was cut by 2 bases and J by 6 bases, with 11 bases left in between. This CDR3 is built from 13 residues. CDR3 bases: TGTGCCAGCAGTTTATCGGGTGTCGGCGAGCAGTACTTC. Amino acid sequence: CASSLSGVGEQYF.

The CDR3: CASSLDFGGGFGNTQYF. The CDR3 nucleotides are TGTGCCAGCAGCTTAGATTTTGGAGGAGGTTTTGGAAATACGCAGTATTTT. This chain uses TRBV11-2 with TRBJ2-3; tentatively, D is TRBD2 (5 bases). The CDR3 is 17 amino acids. The ends were cut back, 0 bases at V and 7 bases at J, with 20 bases in the middle. CDR1 and CDR2 (germline): SGHAT, FQNNGV.

The genes are TRBV4-1 and TRBJ2-2; no clear D. V lost 3 bases to trimming and J lost 1 base, with 18 bases between them. Looked up from germline, CDR1 is MGHRA and CDR2 is YSYEKL. The CDR3 extends over 18 amino acids. The DNA for the CDR3 is TGCGCCAGCAGCCACGCCATGACTCAGACGCAGAACACCGGGGAGCTGTTTTTT. Its protein is CASSHAMTQTQNTGELFF.